Listed below are T cell receptor beta chains from one sample, sequenced in a study of blood T cell repertoires in COVID-19. Assay: immunoSEQ multiplex PCR; the TCRdb copy retains only in-frame clones and omits some. The sample lists over 250,000 clones; approximately 89% were seen once. Sequencing was carried out using peripheral blood. Source of these receptors: a woman aged 55-75 years with acute or convalescent COVID-19. Each CDR3 is given with its conserved first and last residue. Fields, in order: J gene, V gene, CDR3 protein.

J: TRBJ2-2
V: TRBV15
CDR3: CATSRVARGTGELFF

J: TRBJ2-3
V: TRBV7-2
CDR3: CASSHLGVSGRATDTQYF

J: TRBJ1-5
V: TRBV6-1
CDR3: CASSEAPGNNQPQHF

J: TRBJ2-3
V: TRBV5-1
CDR3: CASTMLEGQGANTQYF

J: TRBJ2-7
V: TRBV6-5
CDR3: CASRKDRDSSGEQYF

J: TRBJ1-5
V: TRBV28
CDR3: CASSLGGQGAGQPQHF

J: TRBJ2-1
V: TRBV27
CDR3: CASSLTSVYNEQFF

J: TRBJ2-7
V: TRBV5-1
CDR3: CASSFPAEGNGYYEQYF

J: TRBJ2-5
V: TRBV6-2/TRBV6-3
CDR3: CASSGAETQYF

J: TRBJ2-7
V: TRBV12-5
CDR3: CASGVGPGEQYF

J: TRBJ2-7
V: TRBV9
CDR3: CASSVGRKASGGAGEQYF

J: TRBJ1-1
V: TRBV6-1
CDR3: CASSEVRNTEAFF

J: TRBJ2-1
V: TRBV14
CDR3: CASSRFRDSRNNEQFF

J: TRBJ2-5
V: TRBV2
CDR3: CARQGNKETQYF

J: TRBJ2-1
V: TRBV6-5
CDR3: CASSYEFQPTSEQFF

J: TRBJ2-5
V: TRBV3-1/TRBV3-2
CDR3: CASSQMGRIETQYF

J: TRBJ2-7
V: TRBV27
CDR3: CASRRGRGAYEQYF

J: TRBJ1-2
V: TRBV6-6
CDR3: CASSYPLGHRGGYTF

J: TRBJ2-7
V: TRBV7-2
CDR3: CASGTSGGNYEQYF

J: TRBJ2-1
V: TRBV27
CDR3: CASSASWTSYNEQFF

J: TRBJ2-4
V: TRBV4-3
CDR3: CASSQEGGLYAKNIQYF

J: TRBJ1-4
V: TRBV28
CDR3: CASSPSPHPSKEKLFF

J: TRBJ1-1
V: TRBV28
CDR3: CASQSTGTLNTEAFF

J: TRBJ2-4
V: TRBV2
CDR3: CASSPYAQGSKNIQYF

J: TRBJ2-1
V: TRBV6-5
CDR3: CASSAQGAAYNEQFF

J: TRBJ2-1
V: TRBV18
CDR3: CASSPRGANEQFF

J: TRBJ2-3
V: TRBV5-4
CDR3: CASSLNSGGATDTQYF

J: TRBJ1-2
V: TRBV11-1
CDR3: CASSLSGITNYGYTF

J: TRBJ2-1
V: TRBV6-2/TRBV6-3
CDR3: CASSYSRDSFSGTRSYNEQFF

J: TRBJ1-5
V: TRBV19
CDR3: CASSSLGTGPIQPQHF

J: TRBJ1-5
V: TRBV24-1
CDR3: CATSDSRRGDHQPQHF

J: TRBJ1-2
V: TRBV6-6
CDR3: CASRGWDREGNYGYTF

J: TRBJ1-2
V: TRBV28
CDR3: CASSFNQGVTPNYGYTF

J: TRBJ2-7
V: TRBV4-2
CDR3: CASSQALSSYEQYF

J: TRBJ2-3
V: TRBV19
CDR3: CASSISGADTQYF

J: TRBJ2-1
V: TRBV7-2
CDR3: CASSSPPGTGGETYNEQFF

J: TRBJ2-3
V: TRBV5-6
CDR3: CASSFPKSTDTQYF

J: TRBJ1-2
V: TRBV6-5
CDR3: CASSYSGRGLTGYTF

J: TRBJ2-2
V: TRBV7-9
CDR3: CASSYSFGVAGELFF

J: TRBJ1-1
V: TRBV28
CDR3: CASSLRGGLITEAFF

J: TRBJ1-2
V: TRBV28
CDR3: CASSFRTAGYTF

J: TRBJ2-1
V: TRBV10-3
CDR3: CAISTGTGIPNEQFF